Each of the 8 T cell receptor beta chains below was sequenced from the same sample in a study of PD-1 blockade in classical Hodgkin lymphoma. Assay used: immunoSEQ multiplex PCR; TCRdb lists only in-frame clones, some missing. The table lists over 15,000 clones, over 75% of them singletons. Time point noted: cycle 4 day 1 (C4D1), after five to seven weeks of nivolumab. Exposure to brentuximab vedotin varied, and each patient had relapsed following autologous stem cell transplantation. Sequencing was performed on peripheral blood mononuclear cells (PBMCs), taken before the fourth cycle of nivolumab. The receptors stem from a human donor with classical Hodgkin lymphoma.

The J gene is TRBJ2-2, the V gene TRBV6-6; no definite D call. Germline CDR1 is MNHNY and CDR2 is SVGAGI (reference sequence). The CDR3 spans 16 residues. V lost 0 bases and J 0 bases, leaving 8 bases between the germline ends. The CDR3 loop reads CASSYSRLANTGELFF. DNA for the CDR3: TGTGCCAGCAGTTACTCTCGGCTAGCGAACACCGGGGAGCTGTTTTTT.

In DNA form, the CDR3 reads TGTGCCAGCAGCCCACAGACGGGGGGAGGAGATACGCAGTATTTT. Amino acids: CASSPQTGGGDTQYF. The rearrangement uses TRBV9 and TRBJ2-3; 7 nucleotides line up with TRBD2. The V gene end was trimmed by 4 bases and the J gene end by 5 bases; junction bases not matched to a gene: 10. Germline V gives CDR1 SGDLS, CDR2 YYNGEE. This CDR3 is built from 15 residues.

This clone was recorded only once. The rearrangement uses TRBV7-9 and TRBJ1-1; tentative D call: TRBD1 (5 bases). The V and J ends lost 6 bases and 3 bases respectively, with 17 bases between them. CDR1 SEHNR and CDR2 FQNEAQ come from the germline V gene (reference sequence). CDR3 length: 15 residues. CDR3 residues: CASSSLRDSDTEAFF. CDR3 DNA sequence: TGTGCCAGCAGTTCCCTCCGGGACTCAGACACTGAAGCTTTCTTT.

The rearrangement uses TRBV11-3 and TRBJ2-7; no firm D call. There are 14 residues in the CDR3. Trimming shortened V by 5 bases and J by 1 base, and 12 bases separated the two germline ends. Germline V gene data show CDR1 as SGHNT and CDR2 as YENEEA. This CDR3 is CASSRPGSSYEQYF. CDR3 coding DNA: TGTGCCAGCAGCCGACCAGGTTCTTCCTACGAGCAGTACTTC.

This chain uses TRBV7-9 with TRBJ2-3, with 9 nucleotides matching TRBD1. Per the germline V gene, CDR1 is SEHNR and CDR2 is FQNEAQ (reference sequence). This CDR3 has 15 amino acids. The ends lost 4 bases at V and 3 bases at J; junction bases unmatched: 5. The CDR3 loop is CASSSGQGPTDTQYF. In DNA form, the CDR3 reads TGTGCCAGCAGCTCGGGACAGGGCCCAACAGATACGCAGTATTTT.

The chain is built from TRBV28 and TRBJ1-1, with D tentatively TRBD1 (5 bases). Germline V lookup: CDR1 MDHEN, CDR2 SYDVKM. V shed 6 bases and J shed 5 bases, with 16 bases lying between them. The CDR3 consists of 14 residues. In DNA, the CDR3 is TGTGCCAGCAGCTACCGCCCAGGGAAAACTGAAGCTTTCTTT. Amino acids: CASSYRPGKTEAFF.

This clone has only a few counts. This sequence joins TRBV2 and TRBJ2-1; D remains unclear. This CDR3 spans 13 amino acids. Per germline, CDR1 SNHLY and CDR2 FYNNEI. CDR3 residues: CAGRSTSYNEQFF. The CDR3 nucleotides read TGTGCAGGGCGTTCAACCTCCTACAATGAGCAGTTCTTC.

CDR3 coding DNA: TGTGCCTGGAGGGATGAAGGTAGCTACGAGCAGTACTTC. Its translation is CAWRDEGSYEQYF. V and J are TRBV30 and TRBJ2-7; D is unclear. Trimming stripped 3 bases from V and 3 bases from J, with 12 bases between. This CDR3 contains 13 residues. The germline CDR1 and CDR2 sequences are GTSNPN and SVGIG (reference sequence).